This T cell receptor beta chain was found in a study of response to subunit inactivated influenza vaccine. The CDR3 sequence is 12 residues long. Germline lookup yields CDR1 DFQATT and CDR2 SNEGSKA (reference sequence). The junction had 8 bases not matched to a gene; V was cut back by 5 bases and J by 10 bases. TCRdb re-derived calls from the RT-PCR reads in MiXCR, one entry per CDR3 protein. The table lists around 600,000 distinct CDR3 sequences, roughly 10% of them singletons. The same data also contributed to another study, on T cells expressing NK-cell markers. That study reports: 5'RACE template switching with UMIs generated TCR beta cDNA. It was sorted CD3+CD56+NKG2C+, CD3+CD56+NKG2C- and CD3+CD56-NKG2C+ T cells that supplied the TCR beta repertoires. Seven donors tested HCMV-seropositive and one tested seronegative among the eight sequenced. The share of CD8+ T cells held by dominant NKG2C+ clonotypes was roughly 1.0-8% in roughly 6 donors. These same clonotypes (in several donors) also led the CD3+CD56-NKG2C+ fraction.

The chain couples TRBV20-1 to TRBJ2-1, with 7 bases identical to TRBD2. The source was PBMCs from blood, collected on the day of vaccination. The sequence was obtained from a man aged 45-60 years who received an inactivated influenza vaccine. CDR3 sequence (DNA): TGCAGTGCTCGGGACGAGCGGGGCGAGCAGTTCTTC. Its translation: CSARDERGEQFF.